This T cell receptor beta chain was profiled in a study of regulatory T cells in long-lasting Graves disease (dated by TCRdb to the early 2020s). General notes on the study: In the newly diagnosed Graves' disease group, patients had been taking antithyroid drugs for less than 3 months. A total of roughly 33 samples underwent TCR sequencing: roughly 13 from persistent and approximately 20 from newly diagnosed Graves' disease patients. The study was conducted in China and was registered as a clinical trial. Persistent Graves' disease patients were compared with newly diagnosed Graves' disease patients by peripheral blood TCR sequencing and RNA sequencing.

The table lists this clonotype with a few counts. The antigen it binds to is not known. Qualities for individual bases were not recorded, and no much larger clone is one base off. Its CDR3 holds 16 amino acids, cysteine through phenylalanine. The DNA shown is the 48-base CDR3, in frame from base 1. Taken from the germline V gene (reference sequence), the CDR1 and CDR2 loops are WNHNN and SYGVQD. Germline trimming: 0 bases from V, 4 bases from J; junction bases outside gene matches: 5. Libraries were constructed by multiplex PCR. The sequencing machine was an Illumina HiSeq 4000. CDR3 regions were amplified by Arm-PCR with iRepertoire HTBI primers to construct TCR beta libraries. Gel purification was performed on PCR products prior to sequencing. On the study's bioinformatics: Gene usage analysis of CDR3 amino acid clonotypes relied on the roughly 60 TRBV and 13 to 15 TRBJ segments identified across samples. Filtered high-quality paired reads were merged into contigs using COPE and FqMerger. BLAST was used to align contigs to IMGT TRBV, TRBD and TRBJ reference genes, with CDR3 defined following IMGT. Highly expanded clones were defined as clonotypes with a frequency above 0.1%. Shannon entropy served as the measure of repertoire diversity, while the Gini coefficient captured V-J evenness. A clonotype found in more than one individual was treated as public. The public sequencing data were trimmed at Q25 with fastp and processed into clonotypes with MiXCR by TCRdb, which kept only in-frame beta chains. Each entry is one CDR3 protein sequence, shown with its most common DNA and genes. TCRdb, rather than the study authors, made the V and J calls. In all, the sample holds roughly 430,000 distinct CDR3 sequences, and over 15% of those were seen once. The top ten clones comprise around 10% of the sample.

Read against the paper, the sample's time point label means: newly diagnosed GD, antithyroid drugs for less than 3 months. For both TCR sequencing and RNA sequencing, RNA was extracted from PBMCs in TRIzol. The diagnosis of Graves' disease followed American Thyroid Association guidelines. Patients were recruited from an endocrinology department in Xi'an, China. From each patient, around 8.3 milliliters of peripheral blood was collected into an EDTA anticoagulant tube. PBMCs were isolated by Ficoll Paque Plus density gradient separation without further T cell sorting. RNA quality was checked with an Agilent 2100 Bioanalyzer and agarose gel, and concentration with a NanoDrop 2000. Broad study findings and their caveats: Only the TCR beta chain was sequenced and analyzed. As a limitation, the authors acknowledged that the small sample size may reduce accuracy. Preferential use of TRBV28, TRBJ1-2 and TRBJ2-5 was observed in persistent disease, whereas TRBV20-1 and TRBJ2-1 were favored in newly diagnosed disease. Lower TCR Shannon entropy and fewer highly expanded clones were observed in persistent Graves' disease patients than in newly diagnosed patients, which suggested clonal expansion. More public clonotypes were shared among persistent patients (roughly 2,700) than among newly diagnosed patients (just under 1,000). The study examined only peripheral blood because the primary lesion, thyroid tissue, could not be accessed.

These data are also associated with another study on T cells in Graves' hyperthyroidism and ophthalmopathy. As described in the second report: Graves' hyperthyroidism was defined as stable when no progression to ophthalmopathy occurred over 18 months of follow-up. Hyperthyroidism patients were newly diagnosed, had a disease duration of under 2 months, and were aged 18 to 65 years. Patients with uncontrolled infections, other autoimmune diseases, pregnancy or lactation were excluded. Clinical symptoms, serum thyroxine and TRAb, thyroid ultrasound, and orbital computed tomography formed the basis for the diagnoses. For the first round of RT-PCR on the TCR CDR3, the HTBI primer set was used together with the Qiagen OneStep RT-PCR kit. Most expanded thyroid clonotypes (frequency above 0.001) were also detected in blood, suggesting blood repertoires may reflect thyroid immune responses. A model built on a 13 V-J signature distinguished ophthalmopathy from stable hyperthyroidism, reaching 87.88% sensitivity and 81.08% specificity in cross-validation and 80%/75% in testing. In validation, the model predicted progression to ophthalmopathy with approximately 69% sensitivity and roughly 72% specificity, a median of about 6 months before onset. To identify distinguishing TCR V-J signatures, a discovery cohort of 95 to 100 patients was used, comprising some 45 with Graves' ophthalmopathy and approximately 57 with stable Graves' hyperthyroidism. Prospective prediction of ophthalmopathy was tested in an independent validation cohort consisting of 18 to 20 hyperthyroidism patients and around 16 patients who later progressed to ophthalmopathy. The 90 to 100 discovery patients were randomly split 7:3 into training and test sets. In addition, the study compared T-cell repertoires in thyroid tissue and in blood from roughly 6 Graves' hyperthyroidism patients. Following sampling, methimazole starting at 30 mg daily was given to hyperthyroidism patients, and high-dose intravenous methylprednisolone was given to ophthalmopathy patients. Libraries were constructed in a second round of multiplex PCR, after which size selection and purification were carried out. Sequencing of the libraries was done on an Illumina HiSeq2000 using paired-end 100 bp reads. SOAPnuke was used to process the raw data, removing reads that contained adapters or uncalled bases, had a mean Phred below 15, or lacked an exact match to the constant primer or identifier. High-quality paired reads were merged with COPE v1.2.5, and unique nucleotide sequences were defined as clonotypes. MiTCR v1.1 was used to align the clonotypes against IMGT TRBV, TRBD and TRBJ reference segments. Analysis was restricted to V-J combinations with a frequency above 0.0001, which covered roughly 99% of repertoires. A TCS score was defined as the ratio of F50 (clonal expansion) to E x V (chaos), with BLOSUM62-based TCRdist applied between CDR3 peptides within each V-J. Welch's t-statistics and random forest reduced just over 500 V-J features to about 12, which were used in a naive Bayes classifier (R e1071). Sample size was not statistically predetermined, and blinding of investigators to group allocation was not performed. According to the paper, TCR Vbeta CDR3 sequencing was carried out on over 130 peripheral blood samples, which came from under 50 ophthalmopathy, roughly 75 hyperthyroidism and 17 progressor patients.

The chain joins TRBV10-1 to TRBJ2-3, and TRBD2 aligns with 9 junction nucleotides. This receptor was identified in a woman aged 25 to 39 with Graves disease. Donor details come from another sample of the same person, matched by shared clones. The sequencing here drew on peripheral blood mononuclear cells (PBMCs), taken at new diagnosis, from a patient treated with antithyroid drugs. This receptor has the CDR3 CASSESRAGGSDTQYF. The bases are TGCGCCAGCAGTGAGTCCCGTGCGGGAGGGTCAGATACGCAGTATTTT.